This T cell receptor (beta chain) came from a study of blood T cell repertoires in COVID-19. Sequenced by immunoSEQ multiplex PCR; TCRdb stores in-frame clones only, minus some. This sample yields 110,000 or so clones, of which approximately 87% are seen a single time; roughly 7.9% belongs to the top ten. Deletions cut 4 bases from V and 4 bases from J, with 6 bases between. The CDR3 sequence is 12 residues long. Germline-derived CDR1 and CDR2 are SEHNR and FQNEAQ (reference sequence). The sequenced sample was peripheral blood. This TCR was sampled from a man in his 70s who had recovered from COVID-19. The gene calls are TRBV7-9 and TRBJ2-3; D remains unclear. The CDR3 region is CASSYRADTQYF. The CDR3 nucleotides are TGTGCCAGCAGCTATAGAGCAGATACGCAGTATTTT.